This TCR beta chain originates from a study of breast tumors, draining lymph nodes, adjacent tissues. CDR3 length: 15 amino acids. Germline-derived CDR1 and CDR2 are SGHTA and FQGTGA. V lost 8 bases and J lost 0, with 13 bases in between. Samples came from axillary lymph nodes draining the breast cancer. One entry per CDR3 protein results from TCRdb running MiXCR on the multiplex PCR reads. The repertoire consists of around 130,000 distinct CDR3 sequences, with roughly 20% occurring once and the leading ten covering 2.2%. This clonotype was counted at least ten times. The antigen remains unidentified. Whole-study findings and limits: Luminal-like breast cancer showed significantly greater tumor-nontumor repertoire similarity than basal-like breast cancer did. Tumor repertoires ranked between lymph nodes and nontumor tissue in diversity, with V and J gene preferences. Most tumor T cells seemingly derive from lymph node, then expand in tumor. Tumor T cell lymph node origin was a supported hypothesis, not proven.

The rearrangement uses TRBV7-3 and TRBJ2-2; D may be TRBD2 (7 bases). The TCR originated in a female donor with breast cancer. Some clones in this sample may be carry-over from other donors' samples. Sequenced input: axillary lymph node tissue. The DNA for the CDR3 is TGTGCCAGCGGTCCGGGGGGCGCGAACACCGGGGAGCTGTTTTTT. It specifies CASGPGGANTGELFF.